This T cell receptor (beta chain) is drawn from a study of T cells in Graves' hyperthyroidism and ophthalmopathy. The J segment lost 0 bases and the V segment lost 3 bases, leaving 7 bases of the junction unmatched. Germline CDR1 and CDR2: SGHRS and YFSETQ. CDR3 length equals 17 residues. This clonotype has just a few counts. TCR beta CDR3 regions were amplified from RNA. When the TCR CDR3 underwent first-round RT-PCR, the HTBI primer set was used. TCRdb passed the multiplex PCR reads through MiXCR, listing each CDR3 protein once. The data contain 500,000 to 750,000 distinct CDR3 sequences, 14% of them singletons.

The J gene is TRBJ1-5, the V gene TRBV5-1; 9 positions agree with TRBD1. The sequenced material came from blood. This TCR was sampled from a woman in her late teens or twenties with Graves' ophthalmopathy. Here the CDR3 reads CASSSGDRANSNQPQHF. The CDR3 DNA sequence: TGCGCCAGCAGCTCCGGGGACAGGGCTAATAGCAATCAGCCCCAGCATTTT.